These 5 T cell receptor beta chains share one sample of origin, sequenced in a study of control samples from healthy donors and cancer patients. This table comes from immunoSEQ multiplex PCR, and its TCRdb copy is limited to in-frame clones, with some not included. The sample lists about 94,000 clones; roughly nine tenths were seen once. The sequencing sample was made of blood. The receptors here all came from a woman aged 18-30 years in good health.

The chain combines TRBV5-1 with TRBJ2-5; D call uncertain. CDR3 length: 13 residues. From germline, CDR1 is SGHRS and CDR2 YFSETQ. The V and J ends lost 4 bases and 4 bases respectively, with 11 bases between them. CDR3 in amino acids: CASSTRWSETQYF. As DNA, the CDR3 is TGCGCCAGCAGCACACGGTGGTCAGAGACCCAGTACTTC.

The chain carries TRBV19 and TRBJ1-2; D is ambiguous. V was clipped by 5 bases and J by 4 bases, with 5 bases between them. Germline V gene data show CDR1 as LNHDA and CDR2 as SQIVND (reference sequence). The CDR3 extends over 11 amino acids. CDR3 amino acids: CASSAPYGYTF. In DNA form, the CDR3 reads TGTGCCAGTAGTGCGCCCTATGGCTACACCTTC.

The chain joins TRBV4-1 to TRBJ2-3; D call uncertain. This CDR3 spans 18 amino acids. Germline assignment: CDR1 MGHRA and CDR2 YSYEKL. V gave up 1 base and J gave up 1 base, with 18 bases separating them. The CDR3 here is CASSQVGWPQDRTDTQYF. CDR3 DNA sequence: TGCGCCAGCAGCCAAGTGGGATGGCCCCAAGACCGCACAGATACGCAGTATTTT.

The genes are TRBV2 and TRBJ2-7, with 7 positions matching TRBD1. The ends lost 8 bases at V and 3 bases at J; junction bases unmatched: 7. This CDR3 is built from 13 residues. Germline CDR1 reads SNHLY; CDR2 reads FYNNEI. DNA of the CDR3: TGTGCCAGCGGTCGGACAGGATACTACGAGCAGTACTTC. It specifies CASGRTGYYEQYF.

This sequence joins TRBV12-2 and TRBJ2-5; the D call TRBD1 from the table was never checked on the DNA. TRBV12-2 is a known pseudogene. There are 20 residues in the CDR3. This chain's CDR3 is CASRLALWERLDRVRETQYF. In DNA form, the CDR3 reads TGTGCAAGTCGCTTAGCGCTCTGGGAACGTTTAGACAGGGTCAGGGAGACCCAGTACTTC.